The rows below give T cell receptor beta chains drawn from one sample of a study of blood T cell repertoires in COVID-19. TCRdb's copy holds only in-frame clones and misses some; the assay was immunoSEQ multiplex PCR. This table holds about 110,000 clones, around 91% found once. Sequenced input: peripheral blood. The receptors originated from an elderly woman with acute or convalescent COVID-19. The CDR3 runs from the conserved cysteine through the conserved F or W. A D gene is named only where the DNA matches it firmly. Expanded clones are given a class, and other clones once, few, many or no size at all.

j_gene,abundance,d_gene,v_gene,CDR3aa,CDR3nt
TRBJ2-3,-,-,TRBV4-1,CASSQDQRRTDTQYF,TGCGCCAGCAGCCAAGATCAAAGGAGAACAGATACGCAGTATTTT
TRBJ2-2,-,TRBD2,TRBV7-9,CASSLVLAANTGELFF,TGTGCCAGCAGCTTAGTCCTAGCGGCGAACACCGGGGAGCTGTTTTTT
TRBJ2-7,-,-,TRBV10-3,CAISTGSYEQYF,TGTGCCATCAGCACAGGGAGCTACGAGCAGTACTTC
TRBJ2-7,once,TRBD2,TRBV12-3/TRBV12-4,CASSSGLVGEQYF,TGTGCCAGCAGTTCAGGACTAGTAGGCGAGCAGTACTTC
TRBJ1-3,-,TRBD1,TRBV30,CAWSLPGQGVGNTIYF,TGTGCCTGGAGTCTTCCTGGACAGGGAGTAGGAAACACCATATATTTT
TRBJ1-1,once,-,TRBV6-5,CASSYGSGEAFF,TGTGCCAGCAGTTACGGCAGCGGAGAAGCTTTCTTT
TRBJ1-4,-,TRBD1,TRBV9,CASSSGQTEKLFF,TGTGCCAGCAGCTCGGGACAGACTGAAAAACTGTTTTTT
TRBJ1-1,-,-,TRBV10-3,CAITREGGTEAFF,TGTGCCATCACCCGGGAAGGGGGCACTGAAGCTTTCTTT
TRBJ1-5,-,-,TRBV19,CASGTSGGNQPQHF,TGTGCCAGTGGGACTTCAGGTGGGAATCAGCCCCAGCATTTT
TRBJ2-1,-,TRBD2,TRBV19,CASSSSGGAGGEQFF,TGTGCCAGTAGTTCTAGCGGGGGGGCCGGGGGTGAGCAGTTCTTC
TRBJ2-1,-,TRBD2,TRBV2,CASSLRPVSGVYNEQFF,TGTGCCAGCAGCCTGAGGCCGGTTAGCGGGGTGTACAATGAGCAGTTCTTC
TRBJ1-5,-,-,TRBV12-3/TRBV12-4,CASSSRDQPQHF,TGTGCCAGCAGTTCACGCGATCAGCCCCAGCATTTT
TRBJ2-2,-,TRBD1,TRBV18,CASSTRQGSLLTGELFF,TGTGCCAGCTCAACCCGACAGGGGTCTCTTCTCACCGGGGAGCTGTTTTTT
TRBJ1-4,-,-,TRBV18,CASSPGATNEKLFF,TGTGCCAGCTCACCAGGGGCGACTAATGAAAAACTGTTTTTT
TRBJ2-7,once,TRBD1,TRBV7-2,CASSGRTGREQYF,TGTGCCAGCAGCGGCCGGACAGGGCGCGAGCAGTACTTC
TRBJ1-4,-,TRBD1,TRBV2,CASTWRDRGEKLFF,TGTGCCAGCACGTGGAGGGACAGGGGGGAAAAACTGTTTTTT
TRBJ2-5,-,TRBD1,TRBV4-3,CASSQGQGKETQYF,TGCGCCAGCAGCCAAGGACAGGGGAAAGAGACCCAGTACTTC
TRBJ1-2,-,-,TRBV7-2,CASRKGLYGYTF,TGTGCCAGCAGGAAGGGACTCTATGGCTACACCTTC
TRBJ2-5,-,-,TRBV5-4,CASSNGAGDIQYF,TGTGCCAGCAGTAATGGGGCAGGGGATATCCAGTACTTC
TRBJ1-2,-,-,TRBV5-4,CASSLQGFYGYTF,TGTGCCAGCAGCTTGCAGGGTTTTTATGGCTACACCTTC
TRBJ2-1,-,-,TRBV5-1,CASSLAGFDSSYNEQFF,TGCGCCAGCAGCTTAGCGGGTTTCGATAGCTCCTACAATGAGCAGTTCTTC
TRBJ2-7,-,-,TRBV6-6,CASEDRPAYEQYF,TGTGCCAGTGAAGACAGGCCCGCCTACGAGCAGTACTTC
TRBJ2-7,once,TRBD2,TRBV6-5,CASSYSKRGSYEQYF,TGTGCCAGCAGTTACTCAAAGCGGGGCTCCTACGAGCAGTACTTC
TRBJ2-1,-,-,TRBV5-1,CASSLFGRGSYNEQFF,TGCGCCAGCAGCTTGTTCGGGCGGGGCTCCTACAATGAGCAGTTCTTC
TRBJ1-2,-,TRBD1,TRBV29-1,CSVDRGEGYTF,TGCAGCGTGGACAGGGGCGAGGGCTACACCTTC
TRBJ1-1,-,-,TRBV7-9,CATSGGGRTEAFF,TGTGCCACTTCGGGGGGAGGTCGCACTGAAGCTTTCTTT
TRBJ2-1,few,-,TRBV19,CASSTGQGNNEQFF,TGTGCCAGTAGTACAGGGCAGGGAAACAATGAGCAGTTCTTC
TRBJ1-6,once,-,TRBV3-1/TRBV3-2,CASSQGQGLGTPLHF,TGTGCCAGCAGCCAAGGGCAGGGATTAGGGACACCCCTCCACTTT
TRBJ1-2,-,-,TRBV5-1,CASSLGTDGYTF,TGCGCCAGCAGCTTGGGGACAGATGGCTACACCTTC
TRBJ1-2,-,-,TRBV2,CASNGQSYGYTF,TGTGCCAGCAATGGGCAGTCCTATGGCTACACCTTC
TRBJ2-5,-,TRBD1,TRBV5-4,CASSMPGTAQETQYF,TGTGCCAGCAGCATGCCCGGGACAGCACAAGAGACCCAGTACTTC
TRBJ1-1,-,-,TRBV14,CASSQYRAEAFF,TGTGCCAGCAGCCAGTACAGGGCTGAAGCTTTCTTT
TRBJ2-2,-,TRBD1,TRBV18,CASSPRTGRPGELFF,TGTGCCAGCTCACCCCGGACAGGGAGGCCCGGGGAGCTGTTTTTT
TRBJ2-2,-,-,TRBV6-2/TRBV6-3,CASSQSGHNGELFF,TGTGCCAGCAGCCAATCGGGACACAACGGGGAGCTGTTTTTT
TRBJ2-7,-,-,TRBV28,CASSSIPPTRDYEQYF,TGTGCCAGCAGTTCGATCCCGCCTACCAGGGACTACGAGCAGTACTTC
TRBJ2-2,-,TRBD1,TRBV7-9,CASSYRGTGELFF,TGTGCCAGCAGCTACAGGGGGACCGGGGAGCTGTTTTTT
TRBJ1-2,-,-,TRBV18,CASSPLTEGYGYTF,TGTGCCAGCTCACCACTTACAGAGGGATATGGCTACACCTTC
TRBJ2-3,few,TRBD1,TRBV28,CASSPRRGQGADTQYF,TGTGCCAGCAGTCCCCGCCGGGGACAGGGGGCAGATACGCAGTATTTT
TRBJ1-5,-,TRBD1,TRBV19,CASSIWTGWVSNQPQHF,TGTGCCAGTAGTATATGGACAGGGTGGGTGAGCAATCAGCCCCAGCATTTT
TRBJ1-5,-,-,TRBV4-3,CASSQVRGNQPQHF,TGCGCCAGCAGCCAAGTCAGGGGAAATCAGCCCCAGCATTTT
TRBJ1-6,-,-,TRBV5-1,CASSLGGGRVRGNSPLHF,TGCGCCAGCAGCCTCGGGGGTGGAAGGGTTAGAGGTAATTCACCCCTCCACTTT
TRBJ1-6,-,TRBD1,TRBV5-1,CASSLTGGNSPLHF,TGCGCCAGCAGCTTAACAGGGGGTAATTCACCCCTCCACTTT
TRBJ2-1,-,-,TRBV30,CACTGVGGYNEQFF,TGTGCCTGCACCGGCGTGGGGGGATACAATGAGCAGTTCTTC
TRBJ1-2,-,-,TRBV15,CATSREGQRYGYTF,TGTGCCACCAGCAGAGAGGGGCAGCGTTATGGCTACACCTTC
TRBJ2-3,-,-,TRBV29-1,CSVLATDTQYF,TGCAGCGTACTTGCCACAGATACGCAGTATTTT
TRBJ2-1,-,TRBD2,TRBV10-1,CASGGLAINEQFF,TGCGCCTCGGGAGGACTAGCGATAAATGAGCAGTTCTTC
TRBJ1-2,-,-,TRBV7-2,CASSLGEGFYGYTF,TGTGCCAGCAGCTTAGGTGAGGGATTCTATGGCTACACCTTC
TRBJ1-4,-,TRBD1,TRBV5-6,CASSLGQGAGEKLFF,TGTGCCAGCAGCTTGGGACAGGGGGCGGGTGAAAAACTGTTTTTT
TRBJ2-7,few,-,TRBV11-3,CASSRGAAPSEQYF,TGTGCCAGCAGCCGGGGGGCCGCGCCGTCCGAGCAGTACTTC
TRBJ1-3,few,-,TRBV18,CASSVGTTSGNTIYF,TGTGCCAGCTCAGTCGGGACAACCTCTGGAAACACCATATATTTT
TRBJ1-2,few,TRBD1,TRBV6-6,CASSTTGGHGYTF,TGTGCCAGCAGCACGACAGGGGGCCATGGCTACACCTTC
TRBJ1-2,-,-,TRBV5-6,CASSLGSGAYGYTF,TGTGCCAGCAGCTTGGGGTCAGGGGCCTATGGCTACACCTTC
TRBJ2-1,-,TRBD1,TRBV5-6,CASSLGQASGYNEQFF,TGTGCCAGCAGCCTCGGACAGGCTTCGGGATACAATGAGCAGTTCTTC
TRBJ2-5,-,TRBD2,TRBV2,CASSPGRGAETQYF,TGTGCCAGCAGCCCGGGGCGGGGGGCCGAGACCCAGTACTTC
TRBJ1-6,once,TRBD1,TRBV6-5,CASWTGRNSPLHF,TGTGCCAGTTGGACAGGGAGAAATTCACCCCTCCACTTT